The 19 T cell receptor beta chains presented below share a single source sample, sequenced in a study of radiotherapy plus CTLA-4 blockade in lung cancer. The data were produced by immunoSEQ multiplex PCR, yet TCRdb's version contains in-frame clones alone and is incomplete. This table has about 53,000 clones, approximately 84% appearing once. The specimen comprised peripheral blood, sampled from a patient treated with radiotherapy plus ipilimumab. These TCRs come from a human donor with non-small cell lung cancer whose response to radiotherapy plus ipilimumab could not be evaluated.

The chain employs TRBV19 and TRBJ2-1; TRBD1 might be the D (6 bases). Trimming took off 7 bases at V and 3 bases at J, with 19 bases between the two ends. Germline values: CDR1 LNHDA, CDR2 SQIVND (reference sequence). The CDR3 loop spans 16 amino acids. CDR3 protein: CASTSRGPRGYNEQFF. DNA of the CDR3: TGTGCCAGTACTTCTAGAGGGCCCAGGGGCTACAATGAGCAGTTCTTC.

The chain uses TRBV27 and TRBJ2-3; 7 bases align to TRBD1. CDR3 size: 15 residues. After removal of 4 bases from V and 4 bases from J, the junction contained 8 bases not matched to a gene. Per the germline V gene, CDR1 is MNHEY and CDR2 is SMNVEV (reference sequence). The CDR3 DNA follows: TGTGCCAGCAGTTCCCGGACAGGCTTCGCAGATACGCAGTATTTT. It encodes CASSSRTGFADTQYF.

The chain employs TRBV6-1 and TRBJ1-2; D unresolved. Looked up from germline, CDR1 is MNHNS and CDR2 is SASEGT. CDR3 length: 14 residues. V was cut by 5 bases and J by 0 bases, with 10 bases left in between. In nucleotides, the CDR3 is TGTGCCAGCAGTACCACGGGAGCTAACTATGGCTACACCTTC. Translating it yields CASSTTGANYGYTF.

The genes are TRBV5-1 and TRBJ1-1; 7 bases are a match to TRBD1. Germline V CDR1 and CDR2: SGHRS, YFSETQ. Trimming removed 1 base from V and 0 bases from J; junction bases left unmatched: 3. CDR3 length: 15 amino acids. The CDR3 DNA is TGCGCCAGCAGCTTGCTCGACAGGGTGAACACTGAAGCTTTCTTT. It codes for CASSLLDRVNTEAFF.

The CDR3 nucleotides are TGTGCCAGTAGTACCACAGGGACCGGGGATCAGCCCCAGCATTTT. This sequence encodes CASSTTGTGDQPQHF. J is TRBJ1-5 and V is TRBV19; D might be TRBD1 (6 bases). From germline, CDR1 is LNHDA and CDR2 SQIVND (reference sequence). V shed 4 bases and J shed 5 bases, with 15 bases lying between them. This CDR3 spans 15 amino acids.

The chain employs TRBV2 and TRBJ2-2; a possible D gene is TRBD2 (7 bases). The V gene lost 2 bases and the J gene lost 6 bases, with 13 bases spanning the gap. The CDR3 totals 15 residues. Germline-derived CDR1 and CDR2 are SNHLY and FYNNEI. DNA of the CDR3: TGTGCCAGCAGTGAATTAACAGGGAGGGCCGGGGAGCTGTTTTTT. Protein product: CASSELTGRAGELFF.

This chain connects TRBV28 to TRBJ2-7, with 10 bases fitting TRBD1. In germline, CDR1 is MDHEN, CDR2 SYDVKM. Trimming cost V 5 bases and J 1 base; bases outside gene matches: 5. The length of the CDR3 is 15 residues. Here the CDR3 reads CASSLGTGVSYEQYF. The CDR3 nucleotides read TGTGCCAGCAGTCTGGGGACAGGGGTTTCCTACGAGCAGTACTTC.

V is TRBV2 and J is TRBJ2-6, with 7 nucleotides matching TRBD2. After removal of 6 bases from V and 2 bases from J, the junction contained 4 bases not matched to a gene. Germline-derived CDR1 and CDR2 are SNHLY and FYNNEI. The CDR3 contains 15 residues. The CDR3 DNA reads TGTGCCAGCAGGGGGGGGGTCGCTGGGGCCAACGTCCTGACTTTC. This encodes CASRGGVAGANVLTF.

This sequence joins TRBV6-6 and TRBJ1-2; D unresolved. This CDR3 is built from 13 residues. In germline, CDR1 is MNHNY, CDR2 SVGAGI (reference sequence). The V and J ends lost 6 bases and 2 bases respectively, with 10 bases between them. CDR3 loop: CASSHEGNYGYTF. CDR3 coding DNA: TGTGCCAGCAGCCACGAGGGAAACTATGGCTACACCTTC.

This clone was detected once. The CDR3 region is CASSIGTSRTDTQYF. The CDR3 DNA reads TGTGCCAGTAGTATTGGGACTAGCCGCACAGATACGCAGTATTTT. This chain links TRBV19 with TRBJ2-3, with TRBD2 matching over 9 bases. The junction had 2 bases not matched to a gene; V was cut back by 3 bases and J by 1 base. The CDR3 has 15 amino acids. Germline V gene lookup returns CDR1 LNHDA and CDR2 SQIVND (reference sequence). Variable domain in full (rest from reference TRBV19 and TRBJ2-3): DGGITQSPKYLFRKEGQNVTLSCEQNLNHDAMYWYRQDPGQGLRLIYYSQIVNDFQKGDIAEGYSVSREKKESFPLTVTSAQKNPTAFYLCASSIGTSRTDTQYFGPGTRLTVL.

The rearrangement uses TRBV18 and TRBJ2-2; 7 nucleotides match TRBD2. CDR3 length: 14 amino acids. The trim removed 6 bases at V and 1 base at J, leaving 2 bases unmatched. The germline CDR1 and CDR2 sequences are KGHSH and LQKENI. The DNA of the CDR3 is TGTGCCAGCTCGGCGGGGGTGAACACCGGGGAGCTGTTTTTT. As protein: CASSAGVNTGELFF.

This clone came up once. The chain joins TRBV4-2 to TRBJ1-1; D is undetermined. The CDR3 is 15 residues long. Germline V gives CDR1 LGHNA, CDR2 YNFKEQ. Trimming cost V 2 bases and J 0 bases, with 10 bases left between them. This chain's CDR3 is CASSQPGRLNTEAFF. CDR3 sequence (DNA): TGTGCCAGCAGCCAACCCGGCAGGTTGAACACTGAAGCTTTCTTT.

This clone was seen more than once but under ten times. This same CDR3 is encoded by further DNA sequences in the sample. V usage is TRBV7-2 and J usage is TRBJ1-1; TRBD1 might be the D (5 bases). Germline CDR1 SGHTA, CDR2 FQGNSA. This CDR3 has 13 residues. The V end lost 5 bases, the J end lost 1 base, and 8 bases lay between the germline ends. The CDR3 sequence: CASSPGQNTEAFF. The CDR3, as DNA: TGTGCCAGCAGCCCAGGACAGAACACTGAAGCTTTCTTT.

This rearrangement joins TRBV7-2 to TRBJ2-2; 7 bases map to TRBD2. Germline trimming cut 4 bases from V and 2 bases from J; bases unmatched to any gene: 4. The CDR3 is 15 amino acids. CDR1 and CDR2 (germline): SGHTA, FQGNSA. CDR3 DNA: TGTGCCAGCAGCTGGGCGGGAGCCAACACCGGGGAGCTGTTTTTT. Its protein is CASSWAGANTGELFF. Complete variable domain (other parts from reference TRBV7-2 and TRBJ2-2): GAGVSQSPSNKVTEKGKDVELRCDPISGHTALYWYRQSLGQGLEFLIYFQGNSAPDKSGLPSDRFSAERTGGSVSTLTIQRTQQEDSAVYLCASSWAGANTGELFFGEGSRLTVL.

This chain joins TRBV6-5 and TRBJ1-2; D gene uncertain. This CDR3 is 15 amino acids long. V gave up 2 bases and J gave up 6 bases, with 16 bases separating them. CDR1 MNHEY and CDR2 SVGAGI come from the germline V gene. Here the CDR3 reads CASSYDPQWEDGYTF. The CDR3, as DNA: TGTGCCAGCAGTTACGACCCGCAATGGGAGGATGGCTACACCTTC.

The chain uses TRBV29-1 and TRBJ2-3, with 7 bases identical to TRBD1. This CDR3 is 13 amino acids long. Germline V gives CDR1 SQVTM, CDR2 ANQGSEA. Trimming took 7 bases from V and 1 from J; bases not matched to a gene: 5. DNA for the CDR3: TGCAGCGCCCAGGGGGAAGGCACAGATACGCAGTATTTT. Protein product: CSAQGEGTDTQYF.

CDR3 residues: CASSVSGEPSTDTQYF. The DNA for the CDR3 is TGTGCCAGCAGTGTTAGCGGAGAGCCTAGCACAGATACGCAGTATTTT. The J gene is TRBJ2-3, the V gene TRBV6-4, with D tentatively TRBD2 (6 bases). V was trimmed by 4 bases and J by 0 bases, leaving 14 bases between them. Germline V gene sequence: CDR1 MRHNA, CDR2 SNTAGT. CDR3 length: 16 residues.

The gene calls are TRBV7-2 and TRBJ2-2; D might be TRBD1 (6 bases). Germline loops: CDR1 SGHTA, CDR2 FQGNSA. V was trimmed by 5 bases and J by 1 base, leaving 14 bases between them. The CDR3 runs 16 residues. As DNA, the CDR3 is TGTGCCAGCAGCGTACGACAGGTACAGAACACCGGGGAGCTGTTTTTT. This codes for CASSVRQVQNTGELFF.

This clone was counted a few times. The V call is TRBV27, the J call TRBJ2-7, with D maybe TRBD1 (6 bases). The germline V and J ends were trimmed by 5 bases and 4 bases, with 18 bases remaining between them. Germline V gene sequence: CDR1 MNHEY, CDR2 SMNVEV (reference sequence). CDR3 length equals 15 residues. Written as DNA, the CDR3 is TGTGCCAGCAGTCTACAAGGGACATCTACGTACGAGCAGTACTTC. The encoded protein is CASSLQGTSTYEQYF.